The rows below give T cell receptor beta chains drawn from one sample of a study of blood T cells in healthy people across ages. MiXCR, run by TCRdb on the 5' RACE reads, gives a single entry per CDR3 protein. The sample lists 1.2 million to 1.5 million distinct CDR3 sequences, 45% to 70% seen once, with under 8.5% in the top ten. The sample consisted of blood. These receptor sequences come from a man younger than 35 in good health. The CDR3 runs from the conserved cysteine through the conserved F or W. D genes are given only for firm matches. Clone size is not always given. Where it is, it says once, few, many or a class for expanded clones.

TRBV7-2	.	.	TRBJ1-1	TGTGCCAGCAGTAAATATATTTGGGGATTGAACACTGAAGCTTTCTTT	CASSKYIWGLNTEAFF
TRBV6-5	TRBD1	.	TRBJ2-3	TGTGCCAGCAGTTGGACAGGGGATATCAATACGCAGTATTTT	CASSWTGDINTQYF
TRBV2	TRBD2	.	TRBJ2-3	TGTGCCAGCAGTCCCGGGACTAGTCCCGAGGCGCAGTATTTT	CASSPGTSPEAQYF
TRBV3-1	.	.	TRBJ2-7	TGTGCCAGCAGCCAAGTTGCTTCATCTGGGCAGTACTTC	CASSQVASSGQYF
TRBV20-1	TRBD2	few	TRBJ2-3	TGCAGTGCCAGAACCCCGGGACTAGCGGGAGAGGCTAGCACAGATACGCAGTATTTT	CSARTPGLAGEASTDTQYF
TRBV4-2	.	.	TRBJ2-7	TGTGCCAGCAGCCAAACCACAAGGGACTCCTACGAGCAGTACTTC	CASSQTTRDSYEQYF
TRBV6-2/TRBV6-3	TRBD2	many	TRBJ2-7	TGTGCCAGCACCGGTGGGGGGGAAGTCTACGAGCAGTACTTC	CASTGGGEVYEQYF
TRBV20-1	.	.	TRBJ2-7	TGCAGTGCTTCGACGGCGTCGGTATACCACGAGCAGTACTTC	CSASTASVYHEQYF
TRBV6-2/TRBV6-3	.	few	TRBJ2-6	TGTGCCAGCCTAGGGAGAACTGGGGCCAACGTCCTGACTTTC	CASLGRTGANVLTF
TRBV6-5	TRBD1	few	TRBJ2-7	TGTGCCAGCGGGGGACAGGGATACTCCTACGAGCAGTACTTC	CASGGQGYSYEQYF
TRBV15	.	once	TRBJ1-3	TGTGCCACCAGCAGAGACAGGGGCAGCTCTGGAAACACCATATATTTT	CATSRDRGSSGNTIYF
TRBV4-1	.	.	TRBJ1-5	TGCGCCAGCAGCCCGAGGGACGGACCGAGCAATCAGCCCCAGCATTTT	CASSPRDGPSNQPQHF
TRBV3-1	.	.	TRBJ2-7	TGTGCCAGCAGCCAGAGGGGAAAGGGGGGCCAAGACTACGAGCAGTACTTC	CASSQRGKGGQDYEQYF
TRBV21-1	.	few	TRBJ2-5	TGTGCCAGCAGCAAAGCGGCTCAAGCGGGAGGGTCCGAGACCCAGTACTTC	CASSKAAQAGGSETQYF
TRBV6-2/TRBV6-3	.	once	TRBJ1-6	TGTGCCAGCAGTTACTCGACGGGGGACTACTATAATTCACCCCTCCACTTT	CASSYSTGDYYNSPLHF
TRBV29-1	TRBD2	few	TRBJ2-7	TGCAGCGTTGGGGGGGGACTAGCCTACGAGCAGTACTTC	CSVGGGLAYEQYF
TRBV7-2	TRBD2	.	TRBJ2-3	TGTGCCAGCAGCTCAACTGCCGGACTAGCGGGTATCACAGATACGCAGTATTTT	CASSSTAGLAGITDTQYF
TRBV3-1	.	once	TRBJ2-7	TGTGCCAGCAGCGGAGGTGGTACGGCATCCGGGATGTACTACGAGCAGTACTTC	CASSGGGTASGMYYEQYF
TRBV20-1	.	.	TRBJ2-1	TGCAGTGCTAGAGGGGCTTCCTACAATGAGCAGTTCTTC	CSARGASYNEQFF
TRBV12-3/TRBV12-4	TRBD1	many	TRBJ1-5	TGTGCCAGCCGGACAGGGCTGGGTCAGCCCCAGCATTTT	CASRTGLGQPQHF
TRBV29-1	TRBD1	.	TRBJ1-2	TGCAGCGTTCTCGAAGCAGGGGGAGGAGGCTACACCTTC	CSVLEAGGGGYTF
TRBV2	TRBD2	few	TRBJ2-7	TGTGCCAGCAGTGATCCGACTAGCGGCGAGCAGTACTTC	CASSDPTSGEQYF
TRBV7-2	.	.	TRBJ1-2	TGTGCCAGCAGCGTGGGCGGGACACTGGTCTATGGCTACACCTTC	CASSVGGTLVYGYTF
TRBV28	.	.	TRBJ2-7	TGTGCCAGCCTAGCCGGGGACCAGTCCCCTTACGAGCAGTACTTC	CASLAGDQSPYEQYF
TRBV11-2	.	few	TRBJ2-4	TGTGCCAGCAGCTTAGTCTCAGGGAAAGAAAACATTCAGTACTTC	CASSLVSGKENIQYF
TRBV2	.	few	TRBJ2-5	TGTGCCAGCAGTGAGGACGGCTGGTCGGGGACCCAGTACTTC	CASSEDGWSGTQYF
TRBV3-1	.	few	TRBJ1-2	TGTGCCAGCAGCCAAGGCGGGGGTCTGGAGGGCTACACCTTC	CASSQGGGLEGYTF
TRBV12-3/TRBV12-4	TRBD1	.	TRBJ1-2	TGTGCCAGCAGTGGTCTAAGGGACAGGTTAATCTATGGCTACACCTTC	CASSGLRDRLIYGYTF
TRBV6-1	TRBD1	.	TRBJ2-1	TGTGCCAGCACCAGGGACAGGGGAAATGAGCAGTTCTTC	CASTRDRGNEQFF
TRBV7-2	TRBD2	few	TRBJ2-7	TGTGCCAGCAGCCAAGCGGGGGGCCGGACCTACGAGCAGTACTTC	CASSQAGGRTYEQYF
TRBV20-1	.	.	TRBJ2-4	TGCAGTGCTCAAGAGCGCATTCAGTACTTC	CSAQERIQYF
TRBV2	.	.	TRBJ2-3	TGTGCTTCCGGGCGGGGGCCGCACACAGATACGCAGTATTTT	CASGRGPHTDTQYF
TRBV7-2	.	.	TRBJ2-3	TGTGCCAGCAGCTTAATTCAAGTGGATACGCAGTATTTT	CASSLIQVDTQYF
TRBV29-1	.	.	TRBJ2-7	TGCAGCGTTGAAGAATCTACGGGTAGCTCCTACGAGCAGTACTTC	CSVEESTGSSYEQYF
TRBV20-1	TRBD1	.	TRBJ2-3	TGCAGTGCCAACCGACAGGGCGGTACGCAGTATTTT	CSANRQGGTQYF
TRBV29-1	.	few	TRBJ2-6	TGCAGCGTTGTTCTTCGGTCTGGGGCCAACGTCCTGACTTTC	CSVVLRSGANVLTF
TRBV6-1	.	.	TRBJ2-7	TGTGCCAGCGGTACACTCCCCTCCTACGAGCAGTACTTC	CASGTLPSYEQYF
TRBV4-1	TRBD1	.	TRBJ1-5	TGCGCCAGCAGCCCCTCTGTACAAGGGACAGGGTTTCAGCCCCAGCATTTT	CASSPSVQGTGFQPQHF
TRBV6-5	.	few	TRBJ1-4	TGTGCCAGCAGCCCAAAGCGTTTCAGTGAAAAACTGTTTTTT	CASSPKRFSEKLFF
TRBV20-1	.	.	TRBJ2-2	TGCAGTGCTAGAGATCTAGAGCGGGTGAACACCGGGGAGCTGTTTTTT	CSARDLERVNTGELFF
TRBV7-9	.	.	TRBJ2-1	TGTGCCAGCAGCTTAGTAGACGTTGGGCAGGGAGACCCCAATGAGCAGTTCTTC	CASSLVDVGQGDPNEQFF
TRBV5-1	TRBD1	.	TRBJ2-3	TGCGCCAGCAGCTTGGCAGGGGACAGGGGTGCAGATACGCAGTATTTT	CASSLAGDRGADTQYF